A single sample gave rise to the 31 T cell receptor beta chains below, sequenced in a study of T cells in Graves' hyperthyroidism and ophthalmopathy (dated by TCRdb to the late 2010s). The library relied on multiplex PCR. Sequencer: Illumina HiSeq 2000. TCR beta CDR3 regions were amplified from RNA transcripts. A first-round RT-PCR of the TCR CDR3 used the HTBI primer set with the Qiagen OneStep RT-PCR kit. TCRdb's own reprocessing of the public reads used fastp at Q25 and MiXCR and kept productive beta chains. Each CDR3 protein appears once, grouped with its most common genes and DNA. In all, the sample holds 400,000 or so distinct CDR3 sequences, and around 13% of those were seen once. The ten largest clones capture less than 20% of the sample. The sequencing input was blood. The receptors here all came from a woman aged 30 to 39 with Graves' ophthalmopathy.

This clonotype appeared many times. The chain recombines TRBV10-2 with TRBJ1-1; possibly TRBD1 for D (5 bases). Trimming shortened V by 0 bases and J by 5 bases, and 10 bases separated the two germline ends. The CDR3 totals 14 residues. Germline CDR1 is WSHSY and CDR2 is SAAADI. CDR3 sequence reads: CASSESNGGTEAFF. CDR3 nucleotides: TGCGCCAGCAGTGAGTCAAATGGGGGTACTGAAGCTTTCTTT.

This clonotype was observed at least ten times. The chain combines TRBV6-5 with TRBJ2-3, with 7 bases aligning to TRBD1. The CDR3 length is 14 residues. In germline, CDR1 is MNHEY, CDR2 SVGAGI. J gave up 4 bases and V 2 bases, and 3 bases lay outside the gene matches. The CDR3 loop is CASSYTQGADTQYF. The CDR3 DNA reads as TGTGCCAGCAGTTACACGCAGGGGGCAGATACGCAGTATTTT.

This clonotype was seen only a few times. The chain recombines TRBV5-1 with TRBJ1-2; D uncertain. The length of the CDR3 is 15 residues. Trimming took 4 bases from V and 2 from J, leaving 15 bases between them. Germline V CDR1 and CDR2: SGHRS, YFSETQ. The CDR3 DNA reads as TGCGCCAGCAGCCTTGACATCGGGATGAACTATGGCTACACCTTC. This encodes CASSLDIGMNYGYTF.

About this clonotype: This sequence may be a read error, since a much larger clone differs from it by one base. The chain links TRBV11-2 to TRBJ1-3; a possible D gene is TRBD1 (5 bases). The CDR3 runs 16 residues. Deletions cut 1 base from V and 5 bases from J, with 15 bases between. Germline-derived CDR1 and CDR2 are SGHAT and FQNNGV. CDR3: CASSLVGKVDRNTIYF. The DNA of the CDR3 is TGTGCCAGCAGCTTAGTTGGCAAGGTGGACAGAAACACCATATATTTT.

The chain's CDR3 is CASSLSWRGQDNSPLHF. The DNA of the CDR3 is TGTGCCAGCAGCTTGTCTTGGAGGGGACAGGATAATTCACCCCTCCACTTT. This chain joins TRBV5-5 and TRBJ1-6; TRBD1 matches 8 bases. J gave up 5 bases and V 1 base, and 8 bases lay outside the gene matches. The CDR3 runs 17 residues. Germline lookup yields CDR1 SGHKS and CDR2 YYEKEE (reference sequence).

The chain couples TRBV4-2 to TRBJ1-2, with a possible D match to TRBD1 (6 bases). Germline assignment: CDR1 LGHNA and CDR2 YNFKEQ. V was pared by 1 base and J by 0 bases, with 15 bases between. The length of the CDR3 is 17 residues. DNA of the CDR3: TGTGCCAGCAGCCAAGCGGTTGGACAGTTAGCTAACTATGGCTACACCTTC. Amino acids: CASSQAVGQLANYGYTF.

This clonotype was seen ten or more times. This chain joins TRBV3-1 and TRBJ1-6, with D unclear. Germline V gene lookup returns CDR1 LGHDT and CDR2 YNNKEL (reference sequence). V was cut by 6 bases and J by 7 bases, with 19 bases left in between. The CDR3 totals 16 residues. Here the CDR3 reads CASRKEPGQVNSPLHF. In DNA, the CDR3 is TGTGCCAGCAGGAAAGAGCCCGGTCAGGTGAATTCACCCCTCCACTTT.

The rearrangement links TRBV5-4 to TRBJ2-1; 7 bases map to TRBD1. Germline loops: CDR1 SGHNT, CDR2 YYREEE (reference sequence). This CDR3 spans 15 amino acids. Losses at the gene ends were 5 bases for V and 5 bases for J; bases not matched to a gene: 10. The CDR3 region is CASRSGQANHNEQFF. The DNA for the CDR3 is TGTGCCAGCAGATCAGGACAGGCTAACCACAATGAGCAGTTCTTC.

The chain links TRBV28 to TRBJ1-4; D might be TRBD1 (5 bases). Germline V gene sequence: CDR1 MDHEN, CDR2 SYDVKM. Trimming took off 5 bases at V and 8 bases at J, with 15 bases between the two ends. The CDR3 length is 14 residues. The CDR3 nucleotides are TGTGCCAGCAGTCCGGGACCAAACGGAGAAAAACTGTTTTTT. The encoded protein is CASSPGPNGEKLFF.

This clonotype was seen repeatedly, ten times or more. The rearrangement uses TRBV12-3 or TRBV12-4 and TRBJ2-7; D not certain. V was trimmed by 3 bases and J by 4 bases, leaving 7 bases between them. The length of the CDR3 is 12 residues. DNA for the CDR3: TGTGCCAGCAGTTTCCGTCGGTACGAGCAGTACTTC. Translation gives CASSFRRYEQYF.

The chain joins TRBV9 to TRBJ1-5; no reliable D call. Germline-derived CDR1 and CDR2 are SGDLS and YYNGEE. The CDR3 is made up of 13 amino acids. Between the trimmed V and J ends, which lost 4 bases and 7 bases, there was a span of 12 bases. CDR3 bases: TGTGCCAGCAGCACAGAAGGGAAGCAGCCCCAGCATTTT. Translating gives CASSTEGKQPQHF.

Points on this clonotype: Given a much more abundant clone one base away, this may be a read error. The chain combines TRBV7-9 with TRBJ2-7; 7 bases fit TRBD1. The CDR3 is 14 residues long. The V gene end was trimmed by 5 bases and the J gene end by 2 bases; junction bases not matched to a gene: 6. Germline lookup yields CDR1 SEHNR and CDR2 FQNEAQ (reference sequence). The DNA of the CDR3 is TGTGCCAGCAGCCAGGGACAGCGAACCTACGAGCAGTACTTC. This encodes CASSQGQRTYEQYF.

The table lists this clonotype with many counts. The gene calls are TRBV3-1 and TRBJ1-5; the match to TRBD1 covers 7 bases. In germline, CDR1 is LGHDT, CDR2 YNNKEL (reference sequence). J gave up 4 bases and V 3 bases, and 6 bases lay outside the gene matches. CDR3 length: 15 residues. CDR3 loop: CASSHGTATNQPQHF. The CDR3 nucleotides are TGTGCCAGCAGCCACGGGACAGCTACTAATCAGCCCCAGCATTTT.

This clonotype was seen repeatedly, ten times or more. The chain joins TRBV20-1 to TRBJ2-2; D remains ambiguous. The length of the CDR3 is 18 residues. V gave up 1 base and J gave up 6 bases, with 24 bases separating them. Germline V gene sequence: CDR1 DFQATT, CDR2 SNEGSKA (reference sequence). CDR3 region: CSARGQWGTRTRSGELFF. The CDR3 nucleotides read TGCAGTGCTAGAGGGCAGTGGGGTACTCGTACCCGTTCCGGGGAGCTGTTTTTT.

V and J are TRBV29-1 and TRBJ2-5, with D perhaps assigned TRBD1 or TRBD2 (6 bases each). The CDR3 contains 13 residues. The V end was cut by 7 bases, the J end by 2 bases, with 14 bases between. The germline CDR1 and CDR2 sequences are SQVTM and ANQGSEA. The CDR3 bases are TGCAGCGCCGCCCGAGGGGGGCAAGAGACCCAGTACTTC. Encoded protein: CSAARGGQETQYF.

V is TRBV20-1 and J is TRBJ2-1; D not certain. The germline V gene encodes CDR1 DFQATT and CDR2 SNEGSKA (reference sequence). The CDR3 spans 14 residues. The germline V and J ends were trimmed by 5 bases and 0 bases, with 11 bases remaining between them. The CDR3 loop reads CSAQPHRSYNEQFF. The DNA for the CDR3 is TGCAGTGCTCAACCCCACCGCTCCTACAATGAGCAGTTCTTC.

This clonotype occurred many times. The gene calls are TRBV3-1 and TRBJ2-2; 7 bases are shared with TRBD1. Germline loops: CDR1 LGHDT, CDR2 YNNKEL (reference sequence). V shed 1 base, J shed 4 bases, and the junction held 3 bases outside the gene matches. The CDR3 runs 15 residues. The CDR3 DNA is TGTGCCAGCAGCCAAGTTACAGGGGTCACCGGGGAGCTGTTTTTT. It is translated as CASSQVTGVTGELFF.

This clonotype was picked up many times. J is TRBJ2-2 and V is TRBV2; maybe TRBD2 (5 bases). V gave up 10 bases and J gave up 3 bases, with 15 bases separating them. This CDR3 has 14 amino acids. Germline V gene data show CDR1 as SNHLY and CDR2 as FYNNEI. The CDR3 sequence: CAIPLGSYTGELFF. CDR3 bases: TGTGCCATCCCCTTAGGGAGTTACACCGGGGAGCTGTTTTTT. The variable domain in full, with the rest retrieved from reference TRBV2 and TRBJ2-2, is EPEVTQTPSHQVTQMGQEVILRCVPISNHLYFYWYRQILGQKVEFLVSFYNNEISEKSEIFDDQFSVERPDGSNFTLKIRSTKLEDSAMYFCAIPLGSYTGELFFGEGSRLTVL.

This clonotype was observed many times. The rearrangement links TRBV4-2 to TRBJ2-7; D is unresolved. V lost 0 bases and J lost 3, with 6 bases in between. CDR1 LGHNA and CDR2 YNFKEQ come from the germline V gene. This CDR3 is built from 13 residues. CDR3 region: CASSQDLSYEQYF. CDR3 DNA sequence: TGTGCCAGCAGCCAAGATCTGAGCTACGAGCAGTACTTC.

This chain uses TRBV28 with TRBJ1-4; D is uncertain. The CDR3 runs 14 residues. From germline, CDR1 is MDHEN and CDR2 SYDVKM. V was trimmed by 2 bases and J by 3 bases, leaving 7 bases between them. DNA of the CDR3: TGTGCCAGCAGTTTAGACGGGCCTAATGAAAAACTGTTTTTT. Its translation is CASSLDGPNEKLFF.

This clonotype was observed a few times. CDR3 region: CASSLGLAGENGEQFF. The DNA for the CDR3 is TGTGCCAGCAGCTTGGGACTAGCGGGGGAAAATGGTGAGCAGTTCTTC. This chain joins TRBV5-6 and TRBJ2-1; 12 bases are a match to TRBD2. The V gene's germline CDR1 is SGHDT and CDR2 YYEEEE. V shed 0 bases, J shed 9 bases, and the junction held 7 bases outside the gene matches. The CDR3 consists of 16 residues.

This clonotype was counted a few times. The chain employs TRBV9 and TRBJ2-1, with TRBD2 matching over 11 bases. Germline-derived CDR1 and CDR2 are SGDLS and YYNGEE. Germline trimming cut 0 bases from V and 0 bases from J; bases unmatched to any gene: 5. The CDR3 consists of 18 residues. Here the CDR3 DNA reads TGTGCCAGCAGCGTAGGGACTAGCGGGTCCCCCTCCTACAATGAGCAGTTCTTC. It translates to CASSVGTSGSPSYNEQFF.

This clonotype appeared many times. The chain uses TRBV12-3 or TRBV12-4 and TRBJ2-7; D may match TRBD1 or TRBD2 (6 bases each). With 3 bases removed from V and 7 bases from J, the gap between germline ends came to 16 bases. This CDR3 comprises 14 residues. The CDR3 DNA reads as TGTGCCAGCAGTTTTTTGGGGGCCGCGGGAGAGCAGTACTTC. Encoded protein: CASSFLGAAGEQYF.

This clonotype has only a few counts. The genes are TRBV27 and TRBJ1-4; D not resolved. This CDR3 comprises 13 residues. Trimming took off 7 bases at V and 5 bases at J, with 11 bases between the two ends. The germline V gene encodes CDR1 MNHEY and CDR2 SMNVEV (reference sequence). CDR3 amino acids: CASTSALNEKLFF. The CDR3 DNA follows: TGTGCCAGCACCTCGGCGTTGAATGAAAAACTGTTTTTT.

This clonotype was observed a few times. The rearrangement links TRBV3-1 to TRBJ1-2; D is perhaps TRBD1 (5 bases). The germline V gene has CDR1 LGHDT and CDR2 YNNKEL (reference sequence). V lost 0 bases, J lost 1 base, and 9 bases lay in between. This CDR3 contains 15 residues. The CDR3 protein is CASSQEARGNYGYTF. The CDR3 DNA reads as TGTGCCAGCAGCCAAGAAGCTAGGGGTAACTATGGCTACACCTTC. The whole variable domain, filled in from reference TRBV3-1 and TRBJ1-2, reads DTAVSQTPKYLVTQMGNDKSIKCEQNLGHDTMYWYKQDSKKFLKIMFSYNNKELIINETVPNRFSPKSPDKAHLNLHINSLELGDSAVYFCASSQEARGNYGYTFGSGTRLTVV.

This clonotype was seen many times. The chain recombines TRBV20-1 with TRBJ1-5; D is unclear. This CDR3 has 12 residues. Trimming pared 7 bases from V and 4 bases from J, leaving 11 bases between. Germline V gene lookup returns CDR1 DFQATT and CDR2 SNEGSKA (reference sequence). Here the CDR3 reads CSVKGMNQPQHF. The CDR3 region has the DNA TGCAGTGTTAAGGGTATGAATCAGCCCCAGCATTTT.

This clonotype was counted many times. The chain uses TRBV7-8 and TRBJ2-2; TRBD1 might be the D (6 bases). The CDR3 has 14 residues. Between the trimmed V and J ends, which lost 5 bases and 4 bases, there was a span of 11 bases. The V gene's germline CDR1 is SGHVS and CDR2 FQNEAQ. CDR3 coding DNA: TGTGCCAGCAGCCGAAAAGGGGGCACCGGGGAGCTGTTTTTT. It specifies CASSRKGGTGELFF.

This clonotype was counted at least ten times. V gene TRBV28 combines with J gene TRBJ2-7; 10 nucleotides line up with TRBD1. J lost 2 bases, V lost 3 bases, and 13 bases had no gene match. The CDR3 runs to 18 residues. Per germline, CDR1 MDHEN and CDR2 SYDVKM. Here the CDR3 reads CASSFRRGGDRGPYEQYF. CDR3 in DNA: TGTGCCAGCAGTTTCCGACGGGGCGGGGACAGGGGCCCCTACGAGCAGTACTTC.

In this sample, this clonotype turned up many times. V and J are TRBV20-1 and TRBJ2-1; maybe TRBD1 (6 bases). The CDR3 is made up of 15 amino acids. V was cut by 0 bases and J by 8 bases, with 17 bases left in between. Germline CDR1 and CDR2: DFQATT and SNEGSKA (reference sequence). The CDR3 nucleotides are TGCAGTGCTAGAGACAGGGGATCCGGGGCGGATGAGCAGTTCTTC. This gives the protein CSARDRGSGADEQFF.

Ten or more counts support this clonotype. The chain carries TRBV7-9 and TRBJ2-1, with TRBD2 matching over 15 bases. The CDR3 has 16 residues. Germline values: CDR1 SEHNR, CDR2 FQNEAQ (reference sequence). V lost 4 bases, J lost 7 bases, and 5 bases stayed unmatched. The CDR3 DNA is TGTGCCAGCAGCTCGTGGACTAGCGGGGGGGCAAATGAGCAGTTCTTC. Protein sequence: CASSSWTSGGANEQFF.

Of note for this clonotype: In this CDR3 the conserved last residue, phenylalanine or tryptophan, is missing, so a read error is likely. DNA for the CDR3: TGTGCCAGCAGCTTGGGGGGTAATTCACCCCTCCACTCT. Translation gives CASSLGGNSPLHS. The rearrangement links TRBV13 to TRBJ1-6; tentative D call: TRBD1 (5 bases). The CDR3 spans 13 residues. V lost 3 bases and J lost 6, with 6 bases in between. Germline loops: CDR1 PRHDT, CDR2 FYEKMQ (reference sequence).